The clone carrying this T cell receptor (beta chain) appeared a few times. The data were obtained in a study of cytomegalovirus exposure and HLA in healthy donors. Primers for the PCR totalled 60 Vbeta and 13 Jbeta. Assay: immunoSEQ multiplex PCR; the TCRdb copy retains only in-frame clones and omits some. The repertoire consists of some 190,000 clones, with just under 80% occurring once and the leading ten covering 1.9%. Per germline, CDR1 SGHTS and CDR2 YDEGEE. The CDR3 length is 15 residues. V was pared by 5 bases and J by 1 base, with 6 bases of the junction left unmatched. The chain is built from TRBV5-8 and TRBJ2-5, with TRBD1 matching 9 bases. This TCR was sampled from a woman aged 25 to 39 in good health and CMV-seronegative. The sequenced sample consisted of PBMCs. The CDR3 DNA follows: TGTGCCAGCAGTCCCACAGGGGGCAGCCAAGAGACCCAGTACTTC. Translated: CASSPTGGSQETQYF.